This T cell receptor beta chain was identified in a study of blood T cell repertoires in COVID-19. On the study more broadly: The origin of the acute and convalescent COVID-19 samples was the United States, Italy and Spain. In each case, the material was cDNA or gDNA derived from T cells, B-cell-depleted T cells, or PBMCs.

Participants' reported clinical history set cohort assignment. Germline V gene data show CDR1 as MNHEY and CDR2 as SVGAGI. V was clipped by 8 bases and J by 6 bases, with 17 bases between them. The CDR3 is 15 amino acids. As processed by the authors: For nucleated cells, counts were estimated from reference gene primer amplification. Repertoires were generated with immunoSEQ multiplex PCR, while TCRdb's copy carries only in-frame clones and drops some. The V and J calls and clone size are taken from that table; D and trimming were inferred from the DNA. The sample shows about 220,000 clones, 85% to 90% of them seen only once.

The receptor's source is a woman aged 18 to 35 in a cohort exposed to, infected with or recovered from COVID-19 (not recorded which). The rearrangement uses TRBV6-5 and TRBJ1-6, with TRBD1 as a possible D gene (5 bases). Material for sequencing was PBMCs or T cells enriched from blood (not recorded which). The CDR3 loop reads CASGQGKLVNSPLHF. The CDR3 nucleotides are TGTGCCAGCGGGCAGGGAAAGTTGGTTAATTCACCCCTCCACTTT.